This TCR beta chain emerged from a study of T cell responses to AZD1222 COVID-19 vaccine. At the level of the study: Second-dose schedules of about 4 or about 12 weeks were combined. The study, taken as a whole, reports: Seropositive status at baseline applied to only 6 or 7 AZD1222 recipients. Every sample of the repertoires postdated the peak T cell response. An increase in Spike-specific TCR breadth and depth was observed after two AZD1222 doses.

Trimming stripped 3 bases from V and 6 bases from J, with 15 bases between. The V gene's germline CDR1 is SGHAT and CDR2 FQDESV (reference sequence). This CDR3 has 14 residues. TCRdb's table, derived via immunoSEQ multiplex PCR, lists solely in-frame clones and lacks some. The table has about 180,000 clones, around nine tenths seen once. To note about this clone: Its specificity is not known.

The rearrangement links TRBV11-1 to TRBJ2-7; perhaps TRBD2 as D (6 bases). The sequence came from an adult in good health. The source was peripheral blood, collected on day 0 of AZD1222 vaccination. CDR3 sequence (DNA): TGTGCCAGCAGCTTTAGGAGGGAAGGAGGCGAGCAGTACTTC. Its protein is CASSFRREGGEQYF.